This record looks at one T cell receptor (beta chain) sequence and its context. The library targeted TCRbeta and was prepared with unique molecular identifiers. One entry per CDR3 protein results from TCRdb running MiXCR on the PCR reads. In the table there are hundreds of thousands of distinct CDR3 sequences, 15% to 20% of which are singletons. This specimen comes from a study of T-cell reconstitution after alpha-beta-depleted transplantation in children. CDR1 MNHEY and CDR2 SMNVEV come from the germline V gene (reference sequence). V gave up 8 bases and J gave up 4 bases, with 18 bases separating them. The length of the CDR3 is 15 residues.

The chain is built from TRBV27 and TRBJ2-1, with D possibly matching TRBD2 (6 bases). Specimen: PBMCs from the stem cell graft donor, collected from the stem cell graft. This sequence was found in a human donor who donated a stem cell graft to a child with acute myeloid leukemia. Here the CDR3 reads CASGPRASVYNEQFF. The CDR3 DNA follows: TGTGCCAGCGGACCTAGGGCTAGCGTGTACAATGAGCAGTTCTTC.